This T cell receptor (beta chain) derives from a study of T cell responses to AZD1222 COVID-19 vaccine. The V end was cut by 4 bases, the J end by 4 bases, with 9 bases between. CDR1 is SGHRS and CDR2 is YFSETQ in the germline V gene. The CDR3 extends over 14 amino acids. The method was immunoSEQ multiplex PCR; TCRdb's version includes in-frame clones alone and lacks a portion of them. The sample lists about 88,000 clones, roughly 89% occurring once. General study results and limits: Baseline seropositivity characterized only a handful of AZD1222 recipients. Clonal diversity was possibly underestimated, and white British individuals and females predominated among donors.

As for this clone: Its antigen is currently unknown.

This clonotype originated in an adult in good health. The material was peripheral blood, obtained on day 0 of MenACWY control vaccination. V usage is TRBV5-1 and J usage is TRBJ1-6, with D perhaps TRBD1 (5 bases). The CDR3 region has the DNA TGCGCCAGCAGCAGTCAGGGATATAATTCACCCCTCCACTTT. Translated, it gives CASSSQGYNSPLHF.